This T cell receptor (beta chain) was documented in a study of shared clonotypes between healthy human individuals. Notes on the study in general: Clonotypes shared by all four donors outscored non-shared clonotypes in generation probability.

Naive-designated CD8 cells lacked CD45RO, were positively enriched for CCR7, and omitted terminally differentiated effector memory CD45RA+ cells. TCRdb's copy holds only in-frame clones and misses some; the assay was immunoSEQ multiplex PCR. The sample lists approximately 2,000,000 clones, over 85% occurring once. Concerning this clone: The antigen is unknown.

Germline values: CDR1 ENHRY, CDR2 SYGVKD. This CDR3 spans 14 amino acids. Trimming cost V 2 bases and J 6 bases, with 14 bases left between them. V gene TRBV10-3 combines with J gene TRBJ2-7; perhaps TRBD1 as D (5 bases). The origin of this receptor is a man in his late teens or twenties in good health. Some clones in this sample may be carry-over from other donors' samples. Sequencing was carried out using naive CD8+ T cells from PBMCs. DNA of the CDR3: TGTGCCATCAGTGAGCCAGGGATATATTCCGAGCAGTACTTC. This sequence encodes CAISEPGIYSEQYF.